This T cell receptor beta chain was sequenced for a study of T cell repertoires in cytomegalovirus infection. The wider study: Matching HLA type and CMV infection were both indicated by public TCR beta signatures. Study-wide results and caveats: Of the TCR beta families, the public ones yielded a cumulative frequency that identified carriers of CMV plus the relevant HLA. HLA-C-restricted TCR beta clonotypes specific for CMV led the ex vivo response.

TCRdb called the reads again in MiXCR, with one record for every CDR3 protein. Of about 160,000 distinct CDR3 sequences detected, roughly 18% appear once; the ten largest clones hold roughly 20%. This clonotype occurred a few times. Its antigen is undetermined. The junction departs from the called germline gene at one end, perhaps through a read error. From germline, CDR1 is SEHNR and CDR2 FQNEAQ (reference sequence). CDR3 length: 15 amino acids. The TCR comes from a human donor in good health (CMV status not recorded). Some clones in this sample may be carry-over from other donors' samples. V usage is TRBV7-9 and J usage is TRBJ2-7, with D unresolved. Sequenced: CD8+ T cells from PBMCs. CDR3 sequence: CASTLPAAPSYEQYF. In DNA form, the CDR3 reads TGTGCCAGCACCTTACCGGCAGCTCCCTCCTACGAGCAGTACTTC.